Shown below are 27 T cell receptor beta chains from a single sample sequenced in a study of cytomegalovirus exposure and HLA in healthy donors. PCR amplification relied on 60 Vbeta primers (plus 13 Jbeta primers). TCRdb's table, derived via immunoSEQ multiplex PCR, lists solely in-frame clones and lacks some. This table has around 140,000 clones, about 74% appearing once. The sample consisted of PBMCs. All receptors derive from a man aged 35-49 years in good health and CMV-seropositive.

This clone was detected only a few times. The chain joins TRBV28 to TRBJ1-2; no firm D call. Trimming removed 1 base at V and 8 bases at J, with 23 bases between. CDR1 and CDR2 (germline): MDHEN, SYDVKM. The CDR3 runs 17 residues. The CDR3 protein is CASSLFLDRAPAWGYTF. The CDR3 DNA reads TGTGCCAGCAGTTTATTTCTTGACCGAGCGCCCGCTTGGGGCTACACCTTC.

Turning to this clone: At the DNA level, this CDR3 is encoded by other sequences in the same sample as well. The chain carries TRBV7-2 and TRBJ2-5, with 7 bases fitting TRBD2. This CDR3 has 14 amino acids. V gave up 3 bases and J gave up 2 bases; unmatched junction bases: 3. CDR1 is SGHTA, CDR2 FQGNSA, per germline. The CDR3 coding sequence is TGTGCCAGCAGCTTCCAGCGGGGTCAAGAGACCCAGTACTTC. Translating gives CASSFQRGQETQYF.

V usage is TRBV10-1 and J usage is TRBJ1-4; unclear D gene. CDR1 and CDR2 from the germline V gene are WNHNN and SYGVQD (reference sequence). The V gene lost 3 bases and the J gene lost 4 bases, with 9 bases spanning the gap. The CDR3 is 14 amino acids. This CDR3 reads CASSEAADNEKLFF. CDR3 bases: TGCGCCAGCAGTGAAGCGGCCGATAATGAAAAACTGTTTTTT.

This clone has just a few counts. The CDR3 region has the DNA TGTGCCAGCAGCCAATTAACAGGGGTGGGAAATCAGCCCCAGCATTTT. It specifies CASSQLTGVGNQPQHF. The gene calls are TRBV4-2 and TRBJ1-5; 7 bases agree with TRBD1. V was pared by 2 bases and J by 4 bases, with 8 bases of the junction left unmatched. CDR1 is LGHNA, CDR2 YNFKEQ, per germline. The CDR3 sequence is 16 residues long.

This clone turned up a few times. Different DNA sequences within this sample yield the same CDR3. The rearrangement uses TRBV6-5 and TRBJ2-1; D is unclear. V was trimmed by 5 bases and J by 4 bases, leaving 9 bases between them. Germline-derived CDR1 and CDR2 are MNHEY and SVGAGI. The CDR3 contains 13 residues. DNA of the CDR3: TGTGCCAGCAGTCCCCGGAGTTACAATGAGCAGTTCTTC. Protein: CASSPRSYNEQFF.

A word on this clone: The CDR3 end shows no conserved phenylalanine or tryptophan, and so a read error is likely. This chain links TRBV7-9 with TRBJ1-1, with D perhaps TRBD1 (5 bases). Germline CDR1 SEHNR, CDR2 FQNEAQ (reference sequence). The CDR3 totals 15 residues. The ends were cut back, 4 bases at V and 4 bases at J, with 16 bases in the middle. CDR3 coding DNA: TGTGCCAGCAGCTCGTCCCTGGGGGGAATCACTGAAGCTTTCCTT. Its protein product is CASSSSLGGITEAFL.

The rearrangement links TRBV27 to TRBJ2-3; D is perhaps TRBD1 (5 bases). Germline V CDR1 and CDR2: MNHEY, SMNVEV (reference sequence). The CDR3 length is 13 residues. The ends were cut back, 2 bases at V and 6 bases at J, with 9 bases in the middle. This CDR3 reads CASSLPGIDTQYF. For the CDR3, the DNA is TGTGCCAGCAGTTTACCAGGGATTGATACGCAGTATTTT.

The V and J genes are TRBV7-2 and TRBJ1-3; 7 nucleotides line up with TRBD1. The ends lost 1 base at V and 5 bases at J; junction bases unmatched: 11. CDR3 length equals 17 residues. CDR1 is SGHTA and CDR2 is FQGNSA in the germline V gene. CDR3 sequence: CASSLGIVDRDRNTIYF. DNA for the CDR3: TGTGCCAGCAGCTTAGGAATTGTCGACAGGGACAGAAACACCATATATTTT.

The chain employs TRBV5-1 and TRBJ2-7, with D perhaps matching TRBD2 (6 bases). Germline CDR1 reads SGHRS; CDR2 reads YFSETQ. V was cut by 2 bases and J by 3 bases, with 15 bases left in between. The length of the CDR3 is 15 residues. The CDR3 DNA reads as TGCGCCAGCAGCTTCTTTGGGACTCAGGACTACGAGCAGTACTTC. Protein product: CASSFFGTQDYEQYF.

V gene TRBV7-6 combines with J gene TRBJ2-3; TRBD1 matches 12 bases. The germline V gene encodes CDR1 SGHVS and CDR2 FNYEAQ. The CDR3 runs to 17 residues. V lost 3 bases to trimming and J lost 4 bases; unmatched junction nucleotides: 8. CDR3 sequence reads: CASSFSGTGGGADTQYF. The DNA of the CDR3 is TGTGCCAGCAGCTTCTCCGGGACAGGGGGCGGCGCAGATACGCAGTATTTT.

This clone was picked up a small number of times. The chain combines TRBV19 with TRBJ2-5, with D possibly being TRBD2 (7 bases). The V gene's germline CDR1 is LNHDA and CDR2 SQIVND (reference sequence). The CDR3 length is 16 residues. The ends were cut back, 3 bases at V and 5 bases at J, with 19 bases in the middle. CDR3 protein: CASSMGGGGPGETQYF. The CDR3 DNA follows: TGTGCCAGTAGTATGGGGGGGGGCGGTCCAGGGGAGACCCAGTACTTC.

As for this clone: The junction does not match germline at one end; this may be a read error. The chain joins TRBV7-9 to TRBJ2-2, with 7 bases matching TRBD2. CDR1 is SEHNR, CDR2 FQNEAQ, per germline (reference sequence). The CDR3 is made up of 15 amino acids. CDR3 coding DNA: TGTGCCAGCGGCTTAACGGCGGGAGACACCGGGGAGCTGTTTTTT. Its protein product is CASGLTAGDTGELFF.

The chain couples TRBV2 to TRBJ2-3; perhaps TRBD2 as D (6 bases). The CDR3 is made up of 14 amino acids. Per the germline V gene, CDR1 is SNHLY and CDR2 is FYNNEI. Trimming pared 6 bases from V and 2 bases from J, leaving 12 bases between. The CDR3 coding sequence is TGTGCCAGCAGCAGGGAGGCTTACACAGATACGCAGTATTTT. It codes for CASSREAYTDTQYF. Drawing the rest from reference TRBV2 and TRBJ2-3, the complete variable domain is EPEVTQTPSHQVTQMGQEVILRCVPISNHLYFYWYRQILGQKVEFLVSFYNNEISEKSEIFDDQFSVERPDGSNFTLKIRSTKLEDSAMYFCASSREAYTDTQYFGPGTRLTVL.

The chain recombines TRBV11-2 with TRBJ2-1; tentative D call: TRBD2 (5 bases). V was pared by 4 bases and J by 7 bases, with 17 bases between. This CDR3 region has 15 residues. CDR1 and CDR2 (germline): SGHAT, FQNNGV. The CDR3 protein is CASSSQSGSPNEQFF. The CDR3 region has the DNA TGTGCCAGCAGCTCCCAAAGTGGGAGCCCTAATGAGCAGTTCTTC.

The CDR3 nucleotides are TGCGCCAGCAGCTTGTTTGCGGCAGGGGCCAAAAACATTCAGTACTTC. Translated, it gives CASSLFAAGAKNIQYF. The rearrangement links TRBV5-1 to TRBJ2-4, with D perhaps matching TRBD1 (5 bases). V gave up 1 base and J gave up 1 base, with 12 bases separating them. Germline CDR1 reads SGHRS; CDR2 reads YFSETQ. There are 16 residues in the CDR3.

The chain is built from TRBV7-9 and TRBJ2-2; D ambiguous. This CDR3 region has 17 residues. V was cut by 1 base and J by 4 bases, with 16 bases left in between. Germline values: CDR1 SEHNR, CDR2 FQNEAQ (reference sequence). CDR3 DNA sequence: TGTGCCAGCAGCTTAGTTGGAAGGAGACGCCTCACCGGGGAGCTGTTTTTT. Translated: CASSLVGRRRLTGELFF.

The chain carries TRBV18 and TRBJ1-2; 11 positions agree with TRBD1. The germline gives CDR1 KGHSH, CDR2 LQKENI. CDR3 length: 16 residues. Trimming removed 3 bases from V and 4 bases from J; junction bases left unmatched: 7. The CDR3 protein is CASSPQDRGLVYGYTF. DNA for the CDR3: TGTGCCAGCTCACCGCAGGACAGGGGGCTCGTCTATGGCTACACCTTC.

With respect to this clone: At one boundary the junction diverges from the germline segment, which might be a read error. The chain joins TRBV7-9 to TRBJ1-4, with D unresolved. This CDR3 is built from 15 residues. The germline V gene encodes CDR1 SEHNR and CDR2 FQNEAQ (reference sequence). The CDR3: CSSSLGSPLNEKLFF. The DNA of the CDR3 is TGTTCCAGCAGCTTAGGGAGTCCATTAAATGAAAAACTGTTTTTT.

J is TRBJ2-3 and V is TRBV4-3; the D gene is possibly TRBD2 (5 bases). Germline assignment: CDR1 LGHNA and CDR2 YSLEER. Between the trimmed V and J ends, which lost 6 bases and 0 bases, there was a span of 13 bases. The CDR3 has 15 amino acids. CDR3 bases: TGCGCCAGCAGTCTGGAGGCTACTAGCACAGATACGCAGTATTTT. This gives the protein CASSLEATSTDTQYF.

The genes are TRBV10-3 and TRBJ1-4; maybe TRBD1 (5 bases). The CDR3 contains 14 residues. V gave up 3 bases and J gave up 4 bases, with 9 bases separating them. Germline-derived CDR1 and CDR2 are ENHRY and SYGVKD. CDR3 DNA: TGTGCCATCAGTGACAGGGTTGGTAATGAAAAACTGTTTTTT. Protein: CAISDRVGNEKLFF.

This chain joins TRBV5-8 and TRBJ1-2, with 9 nucleotides matching TRBD1. The V segment lost 0 bases and the J segment 5 bases; nucleotides outside the gene matches: 8. The CDR3 is 16 residues long. Germline V gene sequence: CDR1 SGHTS, CDR2 YDEGEE. CDR3 DNA: TGTGCCAGCAGCTTGGACAAACAGGGGGCATGGTATGGCTACACCTTC. This encodes CASSLDKQGAWYGYTF. Full variable domain (remainder filled in from reference TRBV5-8 and TRBJ1-2): EAGVTQSPTHLIKTRGQQATLRCSPISGHTSVYWYQQALGLGLQFLLWYDEGEERNRGNFPPRFSGRQFPNYSSELNVNALELEDSALYLCASSLDKQGAWYGYTFGSGTRLTVV.

The chain links TRBV6-4 to TRBJ1-1; weak D call: TRBD1 (5 bases). CDR3 length: 15 residues. Looked up from germline, CDR1 is MRHNA and CDR2 is SNTAGT. V was trimmed by 0 bases and J by 7 bases, leaving 15 bases between them. The CDR3 protein is CASSDSIPGGFEAFF. The CDR3 DNA sequence: TGTGCCAGCAGTGACTCAATACCCGGGGGGTTTGAAGCTTTCTTT.

This clone was seen a single time. Relative to the germline gene, one junction end is altered; a read error may explain this. This rearrangement joins TRBV7-9 to TRBJ2-2; maybe TRBD1 (6 bases). The CDR3 sequence is 16 residues long. Germline V CDR1 and CDR2: SEHNR, FQNEAQ (reference sequence). CDR3 residues: CSSSLPLDSFTGELFF. The CDR3 region has the DNA TGTTCCAGCAGCTTACCATTGGACAGCTTCACCGGGGAGCTGTTTTTT. Complete variable domain (other parts from reference TRBV7-9 and TRBJ2-2): DTGVSQNPRHKITKRGQNVTFRCDPISEHNRLYWYRQTLGQGPEFLTYFQNEAQLEKSRLLSDRFSAERPKGSFSTLEIQRTEQGDSAMYLCSSSLPLDSFTGELFFGEGSRLTVL.

The CDR3 reads CASSHGGIYEQYF. CDR3 DNA: TGTGCCAGCTCTCATGGGGGGATCTACGAGCAGTACTTC. The J gene is TRBJ2-7, the V gene TRBV6-4, with TRBD2 as a possible D gene (6 bases). CDR1 and CDR2 (germline): MRHNA, SNTAGT. There are 13 residues in the CDR3. V shed 8 bases and J shed 3 bases, with 14 bases lying between them.

The gene calls are TRBV28 and TRBJ2-6; 7 bases are a match to TRBD1. The CDR3 has 16 residues. CDR1 is MDHEN, CDR2 SYDVKM, per germline. V shed 6 bases and J 2 bases; nucleotides not matched to a gene: 7. The DNA of the CDR3 is TGTGCCAGCAGGAAACACAGGGGCACTGGGGCCAACGTCCTGACTTTC. It translates to CASRKHRGTGANVLTF.

This clone appeared a single time. This rearrangement joins TRBV29-1 to TRBJ1-5; D gene ambiguous. The V gene lost 3 bases and the J gene lost 5 bases, with 8 bases spanning the gap. Germline CDR1 SQVTM, CDR2 ANQGSEA. The CDR3 contains 12 residues. Here the CDR3 reads CSVDLADQPQHF. CDR3 in DNA: TGCAGCGTTGATCTCGCAGATCAGCCCCAGCATTTT.

J is TRBJ2-1 and V is TRBV2; TRBD1 agrees at 12 bases. From germline, CDR1 is SNHLY and CDR2 FYNNEI. Trimming cost V 6 bases and J 7 bases; bases outside gene matches: 4. This CDR3 is 14 amino acids long. The CDR3 region is CASSRDRGLNEQFF. CDR3 bases: TGTGCCAGCAGCCGGGACAGGGGGCTGAATGAGCAGTTCTTC.